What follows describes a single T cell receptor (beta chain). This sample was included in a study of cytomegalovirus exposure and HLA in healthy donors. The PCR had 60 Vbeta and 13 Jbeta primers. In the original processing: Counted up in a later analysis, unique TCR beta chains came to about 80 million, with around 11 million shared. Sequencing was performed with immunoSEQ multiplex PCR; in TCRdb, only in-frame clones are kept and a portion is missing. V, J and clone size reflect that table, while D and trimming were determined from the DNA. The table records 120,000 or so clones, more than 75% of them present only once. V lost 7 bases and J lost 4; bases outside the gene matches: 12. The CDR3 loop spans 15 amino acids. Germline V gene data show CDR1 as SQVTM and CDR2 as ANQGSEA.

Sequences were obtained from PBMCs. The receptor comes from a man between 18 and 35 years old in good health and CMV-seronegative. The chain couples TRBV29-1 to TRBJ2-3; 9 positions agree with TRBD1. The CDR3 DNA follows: TGCAGCGCGCGACCACAGGGGGCCCAAGCAGATACGCAGTATTTT. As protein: CSARPQGAQADTQYF.